These T cell receptor beta chains were read from a single sample in a study of metastatic and nonmetastatic thyroid tumors. From the PCR reads, TCRdb re-called clones with MiXCR. The repertoire includes tens of thousands of clones, around 15% of them detected once, and around 3.1% sits in the top ten. The sample comprised blood. The receptors originated from a female donor with papillary thyroid cancer or a benign thyroid nodule (not recorded which). Some clones in this sample may be carry-over from other donors' samples. Each CDR3 is given with its conserved first and last residue. The D gene is left open where the match is weak. Size is stated for part of the rows, as once, few or many counts, or as a class when the clone is expanded.

>many|TRBV20-1|TRBJ1-2|.
CSAQGPGGYTF
TGCAGTGCTCAAGGCCCGGGAGGCTACACCTTC
>many|TRBV11-3|TRBJ2-2|.
CASSFSVTGELFF
TGTGCCAGCAGCTTTAGCGTCACCGGGGAGCTGTTTTTT
>few|TRBV25-1|TRBJ2-7|TRBD2
CASSGGLEVSYYEQYF
TGTGCCAGCAGTGGCGGACTAGAGGTTAGCTACTACGAGCAGTACTTC
>.|TRBV6-1|TRBJ1-6|.
CASSRFLDSPLHF
TGTGCCAGCAGTCGATTCTTGGATTCACCCCTCCACTTT
>many|TRBV29-1|TRBJ2-1|.
CSVSGYSYNEQFF
TGCAGCGTTAGCGGGTACTCCTACAATGAGCAGTTCTTC
>many|TRBV20-1|TRBJ1-3|.
CSARDVRSSGNTIYF
TGCAGTGCTAGAGATGTTCGGAGTTCTGGAAACACCATATATTTT
>many|TRBV7-3|TRBJ2-3|TRBD2
CASSKKGTSGSTDTQYF
TGTGCCAGCAGCAAAAAAGGGACTAGCGGGAGCACAGATACGCAGTATTTT
>.|TRBV6-1|TRBJ2-5|.
CARSRGAEGGEETQYF
TGTGCCCGCAGTAGGGGGGCAGAAGGCGGGGAAGAGACCCAGTACTTC
>many|TRBV14|TRBJ1-3|.
CASSRGSGNTIYF
TGTGCCAGCAGCCGGGGATCTGGAAACACCATATATTTT
>many|TRBV19|TRBJ1-1|.
CASIPRGRGREVTEAFF
TGTGCCAGTATCCCAAGGGGCCGGGGGCGCGAGGTCACTGAAGCTTTCTTT
>many|TRBV4-2|TRBJ2-1|.
CASSQDPAGSYNEQFF
TGTGCCAGCAGCCAAGACCCGGCGGGAAGCTACAATGAGCAGTTCTTC
>many|TRBV9|TRBJ2-7|TRBD2
CASSVGGGSSDEQYF
TGTGCCAGCAGCGTAGGCGGCGGGAGTAGTGACGAGCAGTACTTC
>.|TRBV6-1|TRBJ1-2|TRBD1
CASSPSRGRYGYTF
TGTGCCAGCAGTCCGAGCAGGGGGCGGTATGGATACACATTC
>few|TRBV6-1|TRBJ2-7|.
CASSVDYEQYF
TGTGCCAGCAGCGTGGACTACGAGCAGTACTTC
>.|TRBV20-1|TRBJ2-2|TRBD1
CSARDPGQGGTGELFF
TGCAGTGCTAGAGATCCGGGACAGGGTGGCACCGGGGAGCTGTTTTTT
>.|TRBV20-1|TRBJ2-1|TRBD2
CSLTSGWRGVGEQFF
TGCAGTTTGACTAGCGGGTGGCGAGGTGTTGGTGAGCAGTTCTTC
>.|TRBV30|TRBJ2-1|.
CAWNKELEQFF
TGTGCCTGGAATAAGGAGCTTGAGCAGTTCTTC
>.|TRBV14|TRBJ2-7|TRBD2
CASSPYGRASGIYEQYF
TGTGCCAGCAGCCCATACGGACGGGCTAGCGGGATATACGAGCAGTACTTC
>.|TRBV5-8|TRBJ2-7|.
CASSSLFAGLHYF
TGTGCCAGCAGCTCGCTATTCGCAGGTTTGCATTACTTC
>.|TRBV27|TRBJ2-7|.
CESGEREQYF
TGTGAATCAGGCGAGCGGGAGCAGTACTTC
>few|TRBV4-2|TRBJ2-3|.
CASSLPPASPRSTDTQYF
TGTGCCAGCAGCCTCCCACCGGCCAGTCCAAGGAGCACAGATACGCAGTATTTT
>.|TRBV7-6|TRBJ2-7|TRBD1
CAISQYGTGAFGEQYF
TGTGCCATCAGCCAATACGGTACAGGGGCGTTTGGCGAGCAGTACTTC
>many|TRBV19|TRBJ2-5|.
CASSKGGVADQETQYF
TGTGCCAGTAGTAAGGGTGGAGTGGCAGATCAAGAGACCCAGTACTTC
>many|TRBV28|TRBJ2-1|TRBD2
CASSFVSSGSWYEQFF
TGTGCCAGCAGTTTTGTTTCTAGCGGGAGTTGGTATGAGCAGTTCTTC
>many|TRBV6-1|TRBJ2-7|.
CASRSGTNYEQYF
TGTGCCAGCAGGTCCGGGACGAACTACGAGCAGTACTTC
>many|TRBV4-1|TRBJ2-7|TRBD2
CASSSQTSGHEQYF
TGCGCCAGCAGCTCGCAGACTAGCGGGCACGAGCAGTACTTC
>.|TRBV6-4|TRBJ1-1|.
CACTGSGTEAFF
TGTGCCTGCACTGGGTCGGGAACTGAAGCTTTCTTT
>medium-sized|TRBV6-1|TRBJ2-3|TRBD2
CASSELAGGPDTQYF
TGTGCCAGCAGTGAACTAGCGGGAGGGCCAGATACGCAGTATTTT
>many|TRBV20-1|TRBJ2-7|TRBD1
CSVSQGEIIEQYF
TGCAGTGTCTCACAGGGGGAAATAATCGAGCAGTACTTC
>many|TRBV20-1|TRBJ2-3|.
CSATPGGGTGTDTQYF
TGCAGTGCTACGCCTGGAGGGGGGACAGGCACAGATACGCAGTATTTT
>many|TRBV27|TRBJ1-6|.
CASSLGLFGTPLHF
TGTGCCAGCAGTCTGGGACTATTCGGGACACCCCTCCACTTT
>many|TRBV7-9|TRBJ2-4|.
CASSTGPSPIAKNIQYF
TGTGCCAGCAGCACCGGGCCTTCTCCCATAGCCAAAAACATTCAGTACTTC
>.|TRBV30|TRBJ2-7|.
CAWRAKLKRSYEQYF
TGTGCCTGGAGGGCCAAGTTAAAAAGGTCCTACGAGCAGTACTTC
>many|TRBV28|TRBJ2-6|TRBD2
CASSSGTSGSGANVLTF
TGTGCCAGCAGTTCCGGGACTAGCGGGAGCGGGGCCAACGTCCTGACTTTC
>many|TRBV7-3|TRBJ2-2|.
CASRREAGELFF
TGTGCCAGCAGACGGGAAGCCGGGGAGCTGTTTTTT
>many|TRBV2|TRBJ2-2|.
CASKRGFGTGELFF
TGTGCCAGCAAAAGAGGGTTTGGCACCGGGGAGCTGTTTTTT
>.|TRBV6-1|TRBJ2-2|.
CASSELVDTGELFF
TGTGCCAGCAGTGAACTAGTTGACACCGGGGAGCTGTTTTTT
>few|TRBV19|TRBJ2-7|.
CASSFQAGSYEQYF
TGTGCCAGTAGTTTTCAGGCGGGTTCCTACGAGCAGTACTTC
>many|TRBV29-1|TRBJ1-1|.
CSVIGKSDTEAFF
TGCAGCGTAATAGGGAAGTCGGACACTGAAGCTTTCTTT
>many|TRBV9|TRBJ2-1|TRBD2
CASSATSGRGNEQFF
TGTGCCAGCAGCGCGACTAGCGGGAGGGGCAATGAGCAGTTCTTC
>.|TRBV2|TRBJ1-4|.
CATPIARRRNGTNEKLFF
TGTGCCACCCCTATAGCGCGACGGCGGAATGGGACTAATGAAAAACTGTTTTTT
>many|TRBV19|TRBJ2-7|TRBD2
CASSRASGTYEQYF
TGTGCCAGTAGTAGGGCTAGCGGGACCTACGAGCAGTACTTC
>.|TRBV11-2|TRBJ1-2|.
CASSLDPGNFLGINYGYTF
TGTGCCAGCAGCTTAGATCCCGGGAACTTCTTAGGTATAAACTATGGCTACACCTTC
>medium-sized|TRBV28|TRBJ2-7|.
CASTPFPTHEQYF
TGTGCCAGCACCCCTTTTCCCACCCACGAGCAGTACTTC
>many|TRBV11-2|TRBJ1-6|.
CASSLDHLTVNNSPLHF
TGTGCCAGCAGCTTGGACCACCTGACAGTTAATAATTCACCCCTCCACTTT
>many|TRBV3-1|TRBJ2-1|.
CASSQDGTGSYNEQFF
TGTGCCAGCAGCCAAGACGGGACCGGCTCCTACAATGAGCAGTTCTTC
>.|TRBV10-3|TRBJ2-1|.
CAISELSGAYEQFF
TGTGCCATCAGTGAACTATCGGGAGCCTATGAGCAGTTCTTC